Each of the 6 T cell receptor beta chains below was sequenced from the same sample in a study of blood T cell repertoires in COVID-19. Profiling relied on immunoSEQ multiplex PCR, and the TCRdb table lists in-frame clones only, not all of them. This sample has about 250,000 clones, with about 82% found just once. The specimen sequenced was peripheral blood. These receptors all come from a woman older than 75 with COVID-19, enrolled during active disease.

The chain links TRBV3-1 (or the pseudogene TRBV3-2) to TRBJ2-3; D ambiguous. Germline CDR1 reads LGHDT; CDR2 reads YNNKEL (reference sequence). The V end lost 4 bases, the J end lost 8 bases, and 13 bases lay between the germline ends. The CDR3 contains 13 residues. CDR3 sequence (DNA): TGTGCCAGCAGCCCAATCACTGTACCTACGCAGTATTTT. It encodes CASSPITVPTQYF.

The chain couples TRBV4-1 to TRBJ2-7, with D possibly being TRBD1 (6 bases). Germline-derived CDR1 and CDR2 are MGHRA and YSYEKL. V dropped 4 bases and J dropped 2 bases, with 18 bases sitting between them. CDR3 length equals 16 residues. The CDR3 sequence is CASSLQQGVPTYEQYF. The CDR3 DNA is TGCGCCAGCAGCCTCCAACAGGGAGTTCCCACCTACGAGCAGTACTTC.

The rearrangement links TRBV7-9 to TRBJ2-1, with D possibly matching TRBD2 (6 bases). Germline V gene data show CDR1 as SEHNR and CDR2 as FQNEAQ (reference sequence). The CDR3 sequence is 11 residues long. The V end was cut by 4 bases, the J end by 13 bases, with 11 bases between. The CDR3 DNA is TGTGCCAGCAGCTCCCGGGAGTCCCAGTTCTTC. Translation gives CASSSRESQFF.

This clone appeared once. The DNA for the CDR3 is TGTGCCAGCAGTGAAGAAGAGGGAAGGAATTCACCCCTCCACTTT. Its translation: CASSEEEGRNSPLHF. The V call is TRBV2, the J call TRBJ1-6; D is ambiguous. Germline V CDR1 and CDR2: SNHLY, FYNNEI. The CDR3 is 15 residues long. The V end lost 1 base, the J end lost 7 bases, and 11 bases lay between the germline ends.

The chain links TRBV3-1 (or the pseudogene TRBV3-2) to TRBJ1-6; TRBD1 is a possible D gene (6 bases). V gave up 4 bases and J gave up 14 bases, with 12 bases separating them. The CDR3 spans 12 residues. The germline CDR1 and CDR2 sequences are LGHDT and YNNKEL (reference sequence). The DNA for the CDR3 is TGTGCCAGCAGCCCCCGAGGGGGAACCCTCCACTTT. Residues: CASSPRGGTLHF.

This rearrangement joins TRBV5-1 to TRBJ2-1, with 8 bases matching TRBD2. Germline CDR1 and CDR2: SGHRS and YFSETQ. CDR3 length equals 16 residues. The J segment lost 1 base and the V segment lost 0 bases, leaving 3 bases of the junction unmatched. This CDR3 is CASSLVSGGSYNEQFF. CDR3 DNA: TGCGCCAGCAGCTTGGTAAGCGGGGGTTCCTACAATGAGCAGTTCTTC.